This T cell receptor (beta chain) was recorded in a study of beta chain features in type 1 diabetes. The length of the CDR3 is 14 residues. V gave up 0 bases and J gave up 3 bases; unmatched junction bases: 3. Germline values: CDR1 SGHRS, CDR2 YFSETQ. To note about this clone: Antigen: not known. This same CDR3 is encoded by further DNA sequences in the sample.

Study conclusions and caveats: TCRB CDR3s were moderately but significantly shorter in Type 1 diabetes patients in all four CD4+ subsets.

Since all of the isolated RNA was reverse transcribed, expressed TCRB transcripts were what got sequenced. Profiling relied on immunoSEQ multiplex PCR, and the TCRdb table lists in-frame clones only, not all of them. The profile covers 600,000 to 750,000 clones, with roughly an eighth appearing a single time and more than 0.09% taken by the ten largest. The chain recombines TRBV5-1 with TRBJ2-7, with TRBD1 identical over 7 bases. The receptor comes from a young man with type 1 diabetes. Sequencing input: naive CD4+ T cells from blood. The CDR3 region has the DNA TGCGCCAGCAGCTTGGATGGGACAGACTACGAGCAGTACTTC. Its protein product is CASSLDGTDYEQYF. Variable domain in full (rest from reference TRBV5-1 and TRBJ2-7): KAGVTQTPRYLIKTRGQQVTLSCSPISGHRSVSWYQQTPGQGLQFLFEYFSETQRNKGNFPGRFSGRQFSNSRSEMNVSTLELGDSALYLCASSLDGTDYEQYFGPGTRLTVT.